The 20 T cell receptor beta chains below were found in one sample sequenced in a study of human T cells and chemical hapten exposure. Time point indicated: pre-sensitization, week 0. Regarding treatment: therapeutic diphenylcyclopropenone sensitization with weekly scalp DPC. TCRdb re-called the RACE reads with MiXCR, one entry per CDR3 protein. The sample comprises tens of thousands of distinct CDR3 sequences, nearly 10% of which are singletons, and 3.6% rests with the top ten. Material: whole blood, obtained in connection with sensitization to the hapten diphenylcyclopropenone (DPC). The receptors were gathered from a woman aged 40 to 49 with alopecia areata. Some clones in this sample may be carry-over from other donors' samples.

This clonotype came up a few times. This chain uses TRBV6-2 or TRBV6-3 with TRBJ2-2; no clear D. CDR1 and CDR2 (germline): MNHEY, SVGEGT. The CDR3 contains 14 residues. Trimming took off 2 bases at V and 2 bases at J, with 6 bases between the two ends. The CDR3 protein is CASSYGPNTGELFF. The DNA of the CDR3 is TGTGCCAGCAGTTACGGCCCCAACACCGGGGAGCTGTTTTTT.

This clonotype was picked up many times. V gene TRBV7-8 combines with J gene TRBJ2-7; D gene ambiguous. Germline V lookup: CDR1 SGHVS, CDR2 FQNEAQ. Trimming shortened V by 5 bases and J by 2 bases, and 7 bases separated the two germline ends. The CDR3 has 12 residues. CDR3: CASSPTPYEQYF. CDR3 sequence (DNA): TGTGCCAGCAGCCCGACGCCCTACGAGCAGTACTTC.

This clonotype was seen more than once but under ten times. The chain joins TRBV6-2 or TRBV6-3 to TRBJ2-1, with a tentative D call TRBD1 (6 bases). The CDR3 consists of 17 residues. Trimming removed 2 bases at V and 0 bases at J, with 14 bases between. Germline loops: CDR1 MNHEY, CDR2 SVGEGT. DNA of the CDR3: TGTGCCAGCAGTTACGACAGGCTAGAAAGCTCCTACAATGAGCAGTTCTTC. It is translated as CASSYDRLESSYNEQFF.

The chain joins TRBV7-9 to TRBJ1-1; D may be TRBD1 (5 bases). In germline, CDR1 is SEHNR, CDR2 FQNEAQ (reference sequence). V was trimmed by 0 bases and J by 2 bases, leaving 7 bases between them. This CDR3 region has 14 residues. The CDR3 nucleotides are TGTGCCAGCAGCTTAGCCAGGGCAAACACTGAAGCTTTCTTT. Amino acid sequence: CASSLARANTEAFF. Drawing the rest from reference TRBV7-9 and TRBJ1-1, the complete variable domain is DTGVSQNPRHKITKRGQNVTFRCDPISEHNRLYWYRQTLGQGPEFLTYFQNEAQLEKSRLLSDRFSAERPKGSFSTLEIQRTEQGDSAMYLCASSLARANTEAFFGQGTRLTVV.

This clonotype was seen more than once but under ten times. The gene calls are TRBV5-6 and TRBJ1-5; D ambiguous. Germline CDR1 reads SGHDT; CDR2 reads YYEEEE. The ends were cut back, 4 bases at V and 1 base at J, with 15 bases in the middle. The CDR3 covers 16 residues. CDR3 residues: CASSRRSVSSNQPQHF. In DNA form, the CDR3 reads TGTGCCAGCAGCCGAAGGTCGGTTTCGAGCAATCAGCCCCAGCATTTT. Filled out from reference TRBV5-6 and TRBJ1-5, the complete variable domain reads DAGVTQSPTHLIKTRGQQVTLRCSPKSGHDTVSWYQQALGQGPQFIFQYYEEEERQRGNFPDRFSGHQFPNYSSELNVNALLLGDSALYLCASSRRSVSSNQPQHFGDGTRLSIL.

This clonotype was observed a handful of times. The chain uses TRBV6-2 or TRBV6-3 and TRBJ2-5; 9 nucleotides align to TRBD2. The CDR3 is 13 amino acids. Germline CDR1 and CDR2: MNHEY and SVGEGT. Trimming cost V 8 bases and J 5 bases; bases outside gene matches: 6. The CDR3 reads CASVLAGKETQYF. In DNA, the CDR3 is TGTGCCAGCGTGCTAGCGGGGAAGGAGACCCAGTACTTC.

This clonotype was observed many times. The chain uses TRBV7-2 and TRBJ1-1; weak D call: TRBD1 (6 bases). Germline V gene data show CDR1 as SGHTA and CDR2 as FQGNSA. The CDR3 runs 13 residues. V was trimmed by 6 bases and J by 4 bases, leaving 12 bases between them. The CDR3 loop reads CASRAQGGTEAFF. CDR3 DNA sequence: TGTGCCAGCAGGGCACAGGGAGGCACTGAAGCTTTCTTT.

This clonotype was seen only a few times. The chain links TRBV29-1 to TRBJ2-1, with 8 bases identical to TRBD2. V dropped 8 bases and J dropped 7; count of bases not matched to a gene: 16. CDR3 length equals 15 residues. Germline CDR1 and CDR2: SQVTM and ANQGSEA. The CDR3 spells CSLRSRGGGRNEQFF. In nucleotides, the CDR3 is TGCAGCCTCCGTTCTCGGGGGGGCGGGAGGAATGAGCAGTTCTTC.

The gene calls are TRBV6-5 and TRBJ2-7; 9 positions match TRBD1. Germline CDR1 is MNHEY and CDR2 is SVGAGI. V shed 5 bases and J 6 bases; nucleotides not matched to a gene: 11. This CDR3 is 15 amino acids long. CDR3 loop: CASSQTGGAIGEQYF. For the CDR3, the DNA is TGTGCCAGCAGTCAAACAGGGGGCGCAATCGGCGAGCAGTACTTC.

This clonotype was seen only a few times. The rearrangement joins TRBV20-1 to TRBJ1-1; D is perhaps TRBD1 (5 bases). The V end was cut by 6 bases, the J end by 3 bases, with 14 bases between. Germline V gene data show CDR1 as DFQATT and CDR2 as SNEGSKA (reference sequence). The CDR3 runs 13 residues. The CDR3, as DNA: TGCAGTGCACCCGGTCCGGGGGACACTGAAGCTTTCTTT. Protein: CSAPGPGDTEAFF.

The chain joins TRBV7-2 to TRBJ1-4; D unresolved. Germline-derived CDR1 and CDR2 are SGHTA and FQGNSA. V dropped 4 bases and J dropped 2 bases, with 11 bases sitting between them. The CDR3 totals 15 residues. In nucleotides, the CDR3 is TGTGCCAGCAGCTCCGCCGGCCTGACTAATGAAAAACTGTTTTTT. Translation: CASSSAGLTNEKLFF. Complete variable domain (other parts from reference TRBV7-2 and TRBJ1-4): GAGVSQSPSNKVTEKGKDVELRCDPISGHTALYWYRQSLGQGLEFLIYFQGNSAPDKSGLPSDRFSAERTGGSVSTLTIQRTQQEDSAVYLCASSSAGLTNEKLFFGSGTQLSVL.

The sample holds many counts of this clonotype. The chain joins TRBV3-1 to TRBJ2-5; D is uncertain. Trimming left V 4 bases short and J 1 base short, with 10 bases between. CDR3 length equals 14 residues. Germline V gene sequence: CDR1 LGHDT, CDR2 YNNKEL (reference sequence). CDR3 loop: CASSRSEAQETQYF. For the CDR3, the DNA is TGTGCCAGCAGCCGCAGCGAGGCCCAAGAGACCCAGTACTTC.

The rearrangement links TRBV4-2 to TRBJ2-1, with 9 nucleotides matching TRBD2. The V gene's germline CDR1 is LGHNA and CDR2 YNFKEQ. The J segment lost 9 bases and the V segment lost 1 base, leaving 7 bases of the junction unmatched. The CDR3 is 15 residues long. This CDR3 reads CASSQASGANGEQFF. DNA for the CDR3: TGTGCCAGCAGCCAAGCTAGCGGGGCGAACGGTGAGCAGTTCTTC.

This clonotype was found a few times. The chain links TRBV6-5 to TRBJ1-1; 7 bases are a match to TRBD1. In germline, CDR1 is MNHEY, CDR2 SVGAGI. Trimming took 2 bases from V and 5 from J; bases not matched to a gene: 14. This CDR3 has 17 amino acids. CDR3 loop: CASSYGPSGGIRTEAFF. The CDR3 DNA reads TGTGCCAGCAGTTACGGCCCCTCAGGGGGGATAAGGACTGAAGCTTTCTTT.

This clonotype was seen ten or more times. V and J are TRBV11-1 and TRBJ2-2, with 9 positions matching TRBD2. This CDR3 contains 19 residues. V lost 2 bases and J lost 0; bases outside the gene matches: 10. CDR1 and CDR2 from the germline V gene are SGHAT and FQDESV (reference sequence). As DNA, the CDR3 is TGTGCCAGCAGCTTACGTAGGAGCGGGGGGAACGCGAACACCGGGGAGCTGTTTTTT. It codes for CASSLRRSGGNANTGELFF.

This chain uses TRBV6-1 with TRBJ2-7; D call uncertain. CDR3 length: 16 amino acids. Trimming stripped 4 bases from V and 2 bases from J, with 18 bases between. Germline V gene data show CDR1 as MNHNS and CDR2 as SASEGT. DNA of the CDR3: TGTGCCAGCAGTGTAGAGTTGGTCGGATTGGCCTACGAGCAGTACTTC. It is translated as CASSVELVGLAYEQYF.

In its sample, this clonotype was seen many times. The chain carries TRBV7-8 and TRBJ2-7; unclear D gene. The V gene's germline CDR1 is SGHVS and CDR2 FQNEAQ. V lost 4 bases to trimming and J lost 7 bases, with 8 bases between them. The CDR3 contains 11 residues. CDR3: CASSSAVEQYF. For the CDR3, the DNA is TGTGCCAGCAGCTCGGCTGTAGAGCAGTACTTC.

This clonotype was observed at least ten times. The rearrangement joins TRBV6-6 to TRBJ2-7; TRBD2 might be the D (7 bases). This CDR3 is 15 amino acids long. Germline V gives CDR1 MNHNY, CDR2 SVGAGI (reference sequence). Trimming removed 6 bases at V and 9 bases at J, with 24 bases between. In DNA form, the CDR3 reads TGTGCCAGCAGCGTTACGGCACCCGGGGGGCCCGGGCAGTACTTC. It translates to CASSVTAPGGPGQYF.

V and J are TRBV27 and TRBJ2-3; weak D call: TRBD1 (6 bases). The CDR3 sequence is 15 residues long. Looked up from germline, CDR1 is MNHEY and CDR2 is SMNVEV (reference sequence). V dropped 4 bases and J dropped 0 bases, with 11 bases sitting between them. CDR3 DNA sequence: TGTGCCAGCAGTTCGCGGACAGTTAGCACAGATACGCAGTATTTT. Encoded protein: CASSSRTVSTDTQYF.

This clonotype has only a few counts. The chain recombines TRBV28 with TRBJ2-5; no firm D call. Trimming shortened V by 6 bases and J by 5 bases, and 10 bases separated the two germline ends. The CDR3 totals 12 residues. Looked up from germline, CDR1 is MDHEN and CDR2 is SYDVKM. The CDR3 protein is CASRHRRETQYF. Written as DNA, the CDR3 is TGTGCCAGCAGGCACAGAAGGGAGACCCAGTACTTC.